These 25 T cell receptor beta chains share one sample of origin, sequenced in a study of PD-1 blockade in classical Hodgkin lymphoma. The time point denotes: newly diagnosed, previously untreated cHL patient sample. Investigators obtained CD8+ T cells from thawed PBMCs by magnetic negative selection. The table came from immunoSEQ multiplex PCR; TCRdb's copy has only in-frame clones and leaves some out. Here the sample spans roughly 3,300 clones, 70% being singletons. Sequencing was performed on CD8+ T cells from blood. These TCRs come from a human donor with classical Hodgkin lymphoma.

The CDR3 here is CASSYTFDYEQYF. CDR3 in DNA: TGTGCCAGCAGTTACACCTTTGACTACGAGCAGTACTTC. This sequence joins TRBV6-6 and TRBJ2-7; D remains ambiguous. V lost 2 bases to trimming and J lost 3 bases, with 8 bases between them. CDR3 length: 13 residues. Per the germline V gene, CDR1 is MNHNY and CDR2 is SVGAGI (reference sequence).

This rearrangement joins TRBV7-9 to TRBJ2-1, with D uncertain. The CDR3 runs 14 residues. Between the trimmed V and J ends, which lost 5 bases and 0 bases, there was a span of 8 bases. Germline assignment: CDR1 SEHNR and CDR2 FQNEAQ (reference sequence). CDR3 protein: CASSRDSSYNEQFF. CDR3 nucleotides: TGTGCCAGCAGCCGCGATAGCTCCTACAATGAGCAGTTCTTC. Full variable domain (outside the CDR3, taken from reference TRBV7-9 and TRBJ2-1): DTGVSQNPRHKITKRGQNVTFRCDPISEHNRLYWYRQTLGQGPEFLTYFQNEAQLEKSRLLSDRFSAERPKGSFSTLEIQRTEQGDSAMYLCASSRDSSYNEQFFGPGTRLTVL.

The chain has TRBV7-2 and TRBJ1-2; 12 nucleotides line up with TRBD1. The V gene end was trimmed by 2 bases and the J gene end by 7 bases; junction bases not matched to a gene: 2. CDR3 size: 14 residues. In germline, CDR1 is SGHTA, CDR2 FQGNSA. The CDR3 protein is CASSLPGQGAGYTF. CDR3 DNA: TGTGCCAGCAGCTTACCGGGACAGGGGGCTGGCTACACCTTC.

CDR3 in DNA: TGTGCCAGCAGTCCCCGTCGGGGCGCGGGTGGCGCGCTCACAGATACGCAGTATTTT. The encoded protein is CASSPRRGAGGALTDTQYF. The chain links TRBV2 to TRBJ2-3; D is possibly TRBD1 or TRBD2 (5 bases each). V shed 5 bases and J shed 2 bases, with 26 bases lying between them. Germline CDR1 SNHLY, CDR2 FYNNEI. The CDR3 is 19 residues long.

J is TRBJ2-1 and V is TRBV12-5; D possibly uses TRBD1 or TRBD2 (5 bases each). CDR1 and CDR2 (germline): LGHNT, FRNRAP. The CDR3 sequence is 15 residues long. The germline V and J ends were trimmed by 6 bases and 4 bases, with 16 bases remaining between them. CDR3 nucleotides: TGTGCTAGTGGAATGACCCCTGAGGGGTACAATGAGCAGTTCTTC. Translated, it gives CASGMTPEGYNEQFF.

The chain carries TRBV7-9 and TRBJ2-1, with D possibly matching TRBD2 (5 bases). There are 14 residues in the CDR3. V lost 1 base to trimming and J lost 8 bases, with 12 bases between them. The V gene's germline CDR1 is SEHNR and CDR2 FQNEAQ (reference sequence). The CDR3 region is CASSLVRRRDEQFF. The CDR3 DNA reads as TGTGCCAGCAGCTTAGTGAGGCGGCGGGATGAGCAGTTCTTC.

The rearrangement links TRBV15 to TRBJ2-2; a weak D match, TRBD2 (6 bases). Germline V lookup: CDR1 LNHNV, CDR2 YYDKDF (reference sequence). CDR3 length: 17 residues. V lost 0 bases and J lost 7, with 18 bases in between. The CDR3 DNA reads as TGTGCCACCAGCAGAGATCGAGCGACCTGGGGGGTCGGGGAGCTGTTTTTT. It translates to CATSRDRATWGVGELFF.

This clone was found a few times. This chain connects TRBV23-1 to TRBJ2-4, with D maybe TRBD2 (7 bases). TRBV23-1 is an ORF; its function is uncertain. Trimming removed 4 bases at V and 1 base at J, with 20 bases between. This CDR3 is built from 18 residues. DNA of the CDR3: TGCGCCAGCAGTCGAAAGAGGGAGGGGGGGCTTGCCAAAAACATTCAGTACTTC. This encodes CASSRKREGGLAKNIQYF.

The chain uses TRBV25-1 and TRBJ2-3; D uncertain. V lost 0 bases and J 2 bases, leaving 6 bases between the germline ends. The CDR3 runs to 14 residues. Germline CDR1 reads MGHDK; CDR2 reads SYGVNS. CDR3 coding DNA: TGTGCCAGCAGTGAATATAGCCTCACAGATACGCAGTATTTT. Protein product: CASSEYSLTDTQYF.

The rearrangement joins TRBV25-1 to TRBJ2-1; no reliable D call. CDR1 is MGHDK, CDR2 SYGVNS, per germline. The length of the CDR3 is 14 residues. Deletions cut 5 bases from V and 3 bases from J, with 11 bases between. DNA of the CDR3: TGTGCCAGCAGTCACGCCCCGGGCTACAATGAGCAGTTCTTC. It specifies CASSHAPGYNEQFF.

This chain joins TRBV28 and TRBJ2-1; 9 bases are shared with TRBD2. J gave up 4 bases and V 7 bases, and 11 bases lay outside the gene matches. Germline V gene lookup returns CDR1 MDHEN and CDR2 SYDVKM. The CDR3 covers 16 residues. CDR3 DNA: TGTGCCAGCAATATACTAGCGGGTATGAATTACAATGAGCAGTTCTTC. It encodes CASNILAGMNYNEQFF.

The rearrangement uses TRBV6-4 and TRBJ1-1; D is unclear. V lost 2 bases and J lost 4, with 8 bases in between. The CDR3 is 13 amino acids. The germline V gene has CDR1 MRHNA and CDR2 SNTAGT. The CDR3 protein is CASSDREGTEAFF. The CDR3, as DNA: TGTGCCAGCAGTGACAGGGAGGGCACTGAAGCTTTCTTT.

This clone showed up just once. The rearrangement joins TRBV19 to TRBJ1-6, with TRBD1 identical over 9 bases. The CDR3 sequence is 14 residues long. The germline V gene encodes CDR1 LNHDA and CDR2 SQIVND (reference sequence). V trimming: 5 bases; J trimming: 8 bases; junction bases outside the gene matches: 4. This CDR3 is CASSLWTGDSPLHF. CDR3 coding DNA: TGTGCCAGTAGTCTATGGACAGGGGATTCACCCCTCCACTTT.

The chain uses TRBV6-4 and TRBJ2-3; no clear D gene. There are 13 residues in the CDR3. The ends were cut back, 6 bases at V and 2 bases at J, with 9 bases in the middle. Germline CDR1 is MRHNA and CDR2 is SNTAGT. The CDR3 DNA follows: TGTGCCAGCAGCCCGTCGGACACAGATACGCAGTATTTT. It encodes CASSPSDTDTQYF.

The chain employs TRBV15 and TRBJ2-3; D assignment may be TRBD1 or TRBD2 (6 bases each). The CDR3 length is 15 residues. V was trimmed by 0 bases and J by 6 bases, leaving 13 bases between them. CDR1 and CDR2 (germline): LNHNV, YYDKDF (reference sequence). CDR3 nucleotides: TGTGCCACCAGCAGAGACAGGGGCGGGATGGATACGCAGTATTTT. It codes for CATSRDRGGMDTQYF.

The chain carries TRBV6-7 and TRBJ1-4, with 8 positions matching TRBD1. TRBV6-7 is known as an ORF, though its function is uncertain. The trim removed 2 bases at V and 4 bases at J, leaving 12 bases unmatched. CDR3 length equals 18 residues. The CDR3 loop is CASSYRSAGGIVNEKLFF. The CDR3 DNA sequence: TGTGCCAGCAGTTACCGTTCGGCAGGGGGCATTGTTAATGAAAAACTGTTTTTT.

The rearrangement uses TRBV14 and TRBJ2-5; 8 bases agree with TRBD1. Losses at the gene ends were 8 bases for V and 2 bases for J; bases not matched to a gene: 7. CDR1 and CDR2 from the germline V gene are SGHDN and FVKESK. This CDR3 has 14 amino acids. The CDR3, as DNA: TGTGCCAGCCGCCGGACAGGGCGTCAAGAGACCCAGTACTTC. It encodes CASRRTGRQETQYF.

The J gene is TRBJ1-6, the V gene TRBV9; TRBD1 matches 8 bases. J was trimmed by 10 bases and V by 3 bases; bases with no gene match: 9. The CDR3 is 15 residues long. Germline V gene data show CDR1 as SGDLS and CDR2 as YYNGEE. CDR3 amino acids: CASSAIPDRGSPLHF. The CDR3 nucleotides are TGTGCCAGCAGCGCCATCCCAGACAGGGGATCACCCCTCCACTTT.

The V and J genes are TRBV10-3 and TRBJ1-2; TRBD1 aligns across 7 bases. With V trimmed by 8 bases and J by 4 bases, 25 bases remained unmatched. The germline gives CDR1 ENHRY, CDR2 SYGVKD. This CDR3 has 19 amino acids. The CDR3 nucleotides read TGTGCCATCGCCGGAATGGGAGCGGATCGACAGGGACGTCCCTATGGCTACACCTTC. Protein sequence: CAIAGMGADRQGRPYGYTF.

The J gene is TRBJ2-1, the V gene TRBV28, with 14 bases fitting TRBD2. The CDR3 is 17 residues long. The ends lost 5 bases at V and 9 bases at J; junction bases unmatched: 12. In germline, CDR1 is MDHEN, CDR2 SYDVKM. Written as DNA, the CDR3 is TGTGCCAGCAGTATACGGACTAGCGGGAGGTATTTAGGTGAGCAGTTCTTC. Encoded protein: CASSIRTSGRYLGEQFF.

The V call is TRBV5-6, the J call TRBJ1-2, with 9 bases that match TRBD1. The CDR3 extends over 14 amino acids. V was pared by 4 bases and J by 7 bases, with 8 bases of the junction left unmatched. From germline, CDR1 is SGHDT and CDR2 YYEEEE. The CDR3 DNA reads TGTGCCAGCAGCCTGCCGGGACAGGGTTTTGGCTACACCTTC. Translating gives CASSLPGQGFGYTF.

Written as DNA, the CDR3 is TGTGCCAGCAGCTTAGTTACAGGGACTCAAGAGACCCAGTACTTC. It translates to CASSLVTGTQETQYF. This sequence joins TRBV7-9 and TRBJ2-5, with D possibly being TRBD1 or TRBD2 (6 bases each). Germline V gene sequence: CDR1 SEHNR, CDR2 FQNEAQ (reference sequence). This CDR3 region has 15 residues. Trimming stripped 1 base from V and 2 bases from J, with 11 bases between.

The V and J genes are TRBV6-5 and TRBJ1-5; 7 nucleotides match TRBD1. Per germline, CDR1 MNHEY and CDR2 SVGAGI. The CDR3 is 14 amino acids. Losses at the gene ends were 4 bases for V and 6 bases for J; bases not matched to a gene: 6. The CDR3 nucleotides read TGTGCCAGCAGTTCAGTGACAGGGCTTCAGCCCCAGCATTTT. As protein: CASSSVTGLQPQHF.

The chain employs TRBV2 and TRBJ2-7; D is ambiguous. CDR3 length: 12 amino acids. Germline assignment: CDR1 SNHLY and CDR2 FYNNEI. V gave up 7 bases and J gave up 4 bases, with 11 bases separating them. The CDR3 loop is CASTPNSYEQYF. DNA for the CDR3: TGTGCCAGCACCCCGAATTCATACGAGCAGTACTTC.

This chain uses TRBV2 with TRBJ2-5, with 9 bases matching TRBD1. Unmatched junction bases numbered 11, after V lost 0 bases and J lost 0 bases. The CDR3 extends over 19 amino acids. Germline CDR1 SNHLY, CDR2 FYNNEI. CDR3: CASSEALLGTGYDQETQYF. The CDR3, as DNA: TGTGCCAGCAGTGAAGCGCTTCTGGGGACAGGGTATGACCAAGAGACCCAGTACTTC.